Each of the 8 T cell receptor beta chains below was sequenced from the same sample in a study of T cells in Graves' hyperthyroidism and ophthalmopathy. TCR beta CDR3 regions were amplified from RNA transcripts. Researchers ran a first-round RT-PCR on the TCR CDR3 using the HTBI primer set. One entry per CDR3 protein, called by TCRdb with MiXCR from the multiplex PCR reads. The data hold almost 500,000 distinct CDR3 sequences, with under 25% observed a single time. The sequencing input was blood. The source is a woman aged 70-85 years with Graves' ophthalmopathy.

This clonotype has ten or more counts. The chain has TRBV12-3 or TRBV12-4 and TRBJ2-7; TRBD2 aligns across 11 bases. The CDR3 totals 16 residues. With 3 bases clipped from V and 4 bases from J, the junction kept 8 bases outside the gene matches. The CDR3 sequence: CASSLAGTSGIYEQYF. CDR3 nucleotides: TGTGCCAGCAGTTTGGCCGGGACTAGCGGCATATACGAGCAGTACTTC.

This clonotype was seen many times. This chain connects TRBV20-1 to TRBJ2-1; 8 bases align to TRBD1. The ends lost 0 bases at V and 5 bases at J; junction bases unmatched: 6. The CDR3 totals 15 residues. Germline lookup yields CDR1 DFQATT and CDR2 SNEGSKA (reference sequence). CDR3 nucleotides: TGCAGTGCTAGAGATCGGGGCAGGGGGCACAATGAGCAGTTCTTC. Protein product: CSARDRGRGHNEQFF.

V and J are TRBV6-6 and TRBJ2-5; 12 nucleotides line up with TRBD2. V shed 2 bases, J shed 4 bases, and the junction held 11 bases outside the gene matches. Germline V CDR1 and CDR2: MNHNY, SVGAGI (reference sequence). The CDR3 length is 18 residues. Here the CDR3 reads CASSYDLAGGPGGETQYF. Here the CDR3 DNA reads TGTGCCAGCAGTTACGATCTAGCGGGAGGGCCCGGGGGAGAGACCCAGTACTTC.

This chain links TRBV6-2 or TRBV6-3 with TRBJ2-7, with 9 bases that match TRBD2. The CDR3 covers 16 residues. The V segment lost 4 bases and the J segment 4 bases; nucleotides outside the gene matches: 11. Germline V gene lookup returns CDR1 MNHEY and CDR2 SVGEGT. CDR3 amino acids: CASSFGGRAFKYEQYF. CDR3 nucleotides: TGTGCCAGCAGTTTCGGCGGGAGGGCTTTTAAGTACGAGCAGTACTTC.

This chain connects TRBV20-1 to TRBJ2-3; a weak D match, TRBD2 (5 bases). V lost 0 bases to trimming and J lost 4 bases, with 17 bases between them. Per germline, CDR1 DFQATT and CDR2 SNEGSKA (reference sequence). This CDR3 is 16 amino acids long. The CDR3 here is CSARDLGGSVADTQYF. DNA of the CDR3: TGCAGTGCTAGAGATCTCGGTGGGAGCGTGGCAGATACGCAGTATTTT.

By its share, this clonotype is medium-sized. V usage is TRBV7-9 and J usage is TRBJ2-7; perhaps TRBD2 as D (5 bases). The CDR3 spans 15 residues. Germline-derived CDR1 and CDR2 are SEHNR and FQNEAQ (reference sequence). Trimming removed 5 bases at V and 0 bases at J, with 14 bases between. The CDR3 sequence: CASSLGSPSSYEQYF. The CDR3 nucleotides read TGTGCCAGCAGCCTGGGGAGCCCCAGCTCCTACGAGCAGTACTTC.

The J gene is TRBJ1-1, the V gene TRBV4-1; 10 bases align to TRBD1. Losses at the gene ends were 1 base for V and 6 bases for J; bases not matched to a gene: 11. CDR3 length: 17 amino acids. Germline V gives CDR1 MGHRA, CDR2 YSYEKL. Written as DNA, the CDR3 is TGCGCCAGCAGCCAAGTAACGACAGGGGGCATGATATCTGAAGCTTTCTTT. It yields the protein CASSQVTTGGMISEAFF.

This clonotype was seen only once. The V gene is TRBV27, the J gene TRBJ2-4; a possible D gene is TRBD1 (6 bases). Germline V gene lookup returns CDR1 MNHEY and CDR2 SMNVEV (reference sequence). The V end lost 1 base, the J end lost 0 bases, and 10 bases lay between the germline ends. The CDR3 length is 16 residues. CDR3 DNA sequence: TGTGCCAGCAGTTTATTTCAGGGGCTAGCCAAAAACATTCAGTACTTC. As protein: CASSLFQGLAKNIQYF.